A selection of T cell receptor beta chains follows, all from one sample in a study of blood T cell repertoires in COVID-19. Profiling relied on immunoSEQ multiplex PCR, and the TCRdb table lists in-frame clones only, not all of them. The sample lists roughly 240,000 clones, about nine tenths occurring once. The specimen sequenced was PBMCs or T cells enriched from blood (not recorded which). Receptor source: a woman aged 40-49 years with acute COVID-19. Each CDR3 is given with its conserved first and last residue. A D gene is named only where the DNA matches it firmly. Not all rows give a size; the values are once, few, many and, for expanded clones, a class.

TRBV7-9	NA	TRBD1	TRBJ2-3	CASSPTGYTDTQYF	TGTGCCAGCAGCCCGACAGGGTACACAGATACGCAGTATTTT
TRBV27	NA	TRBD1	TRBJ1-6	CASSYSGQGINSPLHF	TGTGCCAGCAGCTATAGTGGACAGGGGATAAATTCACCCCTCCACTTT
TRBV18	NA	TRBD1	TRBJ1-2	CASSPLGTGLGANYGYTF	TGTGCCAGCTCACCATTGGGGACAGGGTTGGGAGCTAACTATGGCTACACCTTC
TRBV6-5	NA	NA	TRBJ2-5	CASSYSGAIPPSNF	TGTGCCAGCAGTTACTCAGGGGCCATCCCGCCCAGTAACTTC
TRBV12-5	NA	NA	TRBJ1-1	CASGTGGSSTEAFF	TGTGCTAGTGGTACAGGAGGGTCGAGCACTGAAGCTTTCTTT
TRBV30	NA	NA	TRBJ1-1	CAWSVWGGDTEAFF	TGTGCCTGGAGTGTCTGGGGGGGGGACACTGAAGCTTTCTTT
TRBV21-1	NA	NA	TRBJ2-1	CATLSGGEQFF	TGTGCCACTTTGTCAGGAGGAGAGCAGTTCTTC
TRBV5-1	once	NA	TRBJ1-4	CASSPGLLPATNEKLFF	TGCGCCAGCAGCCCTGGACTCCTTCCAGCAACTAATGAAAAACTGTTTTTT
TRBV18	NA	NA	TRBJ2-7	CASSGTGAYEQYF	TGTGCCAGCTCTGGGACTGGGGCCTACGAGCAGTACTTC
TRBV2	NA	NA	TRBJ1-4	CASSGENEKLFF	TGTGCCAGCAGTGGAGAGAATGAAAAACTGTTTTTT
TRBV19	NA	TRBD2	TRBJ2-7	CASSIQASGGPNIYEQYF	TGTGCCAGTAGTATACAGGCTAGCGGGGGGCCAAACATCTACGAGCAGTACTTC
TRBV5-8	NA	NA	TRBJ1-2	CASSLDPSGGGYTF	TGTGCCAGCAGCTTGGACCCCAGCGGCGGCGGCTACACCTTC
TRBV9	NA	NA	TRBJ2-2	CASSVDSRRTGELFF	TGTGCCAGCAGCGTAGACAGCCGTCGGACCGGGGAGCTGTTTTTT
TRBV11-2	NA	TRBD1	TRBJ2-3	CASSIQGADTQYF	TGTGCCAGCAGCATTCAGGGGGCGGATACGCAGTATTTT
TRBV3-1/TRBV3-2	NA	NA	TRBJ1-2	CASSLGEGFGYTF	TGTGCCAGCAGCCTGGGGGAGGGGTTTGGCTACACCTTC
TRBV29-1	NA	NA	TRBJ2-1	CSAAGALNNEQFF	TGCAGCGCCGCAGGGGCTCTTAACAATGAGCAGTTCTTC
TRBV9	NA	NA	TRBJ1-3	CASSVARGPGDTIYF	TGTGCCAGCAGCGTAGCTCGGGGACCGGGGGACACCATATATTTT
TRBV10-3	NA	TRBD1	TRBJ1-2	CAISDPGTASDGYTF	TGTGCCATCAGTGACCCCGGGACAGCGAGTGACGGCTACACCTTC
TRBV6-2/TRBV6-3	NA	NA	TRBJ1-1	CASSYRLGGAFF	TGTGCCAGCAGTTACCGTCTAGGAGGGGCTTTCTTT
TRBV7-2	NA	TRBD1	TRBJ2-1	CASSLGRTGGYNEQFF	TGTGCCAGCAGCTTAGGACGTACAGGGGGCTACAATGAGCAGTTCTTC
TRBV23-1	NA	TRBD1	TRBJ2-2	CASRGTGENTGELFF	TGCGCCAGCAGGGGGACAGGGGAGAACACCGGGGAGCTGTTTTTT
TRBV27	NA	NA	TRBJ1-1	CASSLGPNTEAFF	TGTGCCAGCAGTTTAGGCCCGAACACTGAAGCTTTCTTT
TRBV5-1	NA	TRBD1	TRBJ2-3	CASSVDRVTDTQYF	TGCGCCAGCAGCGTCGACAGGGTCACAGATACGCAGTATTTT
TRBV5-1	NA	NA	TRBJ2-3	CASSITGSTDTQYF	TGCGCCAGCAGCATAACAGGGTCCACAGATACGCAGTATTTT
TRBV5-6	NA	NA	TRBJ1-5	CASSLRMTGYSNQPQHF	TGTGCCAGCAGCTTGAGGATGACAGGTTATAGCAATCAGCCCCAGCATTTT
TRBV2	NA	TRBD1	TRBJ1-2	CASRADRGLLNYGYTF	TGTGCCAGCAGGGCGGACAGGGGGCTACTCAACTATGGCTACACCTTC
TRBV30	NA	NA	TRBJ1-1	CASARGGEAFF	TGTGCCTCCGCGCGGGGTGGTGAAGCTTTCTTT
TRBV5-1	once	TRBD1	TRBJ2-5	CASSVGQGRLETQYF	TGCGCCAGCAGCGTTGGACAGGGTCGGTTGGAGACCCAGTACTTC
TRBV4-1	once	NA	TRBJ1-1	CASSQAGDTEAFF	TGCGCCAGCAGCCAAGCGGGGGACACTGAAGCTTTCTTT
TRBV5-1	NA	TRBD1	TRBJ1-2	CASSWLSGTANYGYTF	TGCGCCAGCAGCTGGCTTTCCGGGACAGCAAACTATGGCTACACCTTC
TRBV6-5	NA	NA	TRBJ2-5	CASRPGWQETQYF	TGTGCCAGCAGACCAGGTTGGCAAGAGACCCAGTACTTC
TRBV7-2	NA	NA	TRBJ1-2	CASSPGTPAFYGYTF	TGTGCCAGCAGCCCAGGTACCCCGGCGTTCTATGGCTACACCTTC
TRBV29-1	NA	TRBD1	TRBJ1-2	CSVATGGIGYTF	TGCAGCGTTGCAACAGGGGGCATTGGCTACACCTTC
TRBV4-3	NA	NA	TRBJ1-1	CASSRGPVAFF	TGCGCCAGCAGCCGAGGGCCGGTGGCTTTCTTT
TRBV18	NA	TRBD1	TRBJ1-1	CASSPRQGDMNTEAFF	TGTGCCAGCTCACCCCGACAGGGAGACATGAACACTGAAGCTTTCTTT
TRBV18	NA	NA	TRBJ2-1	CASSRTRYNEQFF	TGTGCCAGCTCCCGAACCCGGTACAATGAGCAGTTCTTC
TRBV24-1	NA	TRBD2	TRBJ2-2	CATSAAGGTSGYTGELFF	TGTGCCACCAGTGCGGCAGGGGGGACTAGCGGCTACACCGGGGAGCTGTTTTTT
TRBV2	NA	NA	TRBJ1-2	CASSEQQGFYGYTF	TGTGCCAGCAGTGAACAGCAGGGATTCTATGGCTACACCTTC
TRBV9	once	NA	TRBJ2-1	CASSLTVDNEQFF	TGTGCCAGCAGTCTCACGGTGGACAATGAGCAGTTCTTC
TRBV19	NA	TRBD1	TRBJ2-3	CASRGQGADTQYF	TGTGCCAGCCGAGGACAGGGGGCGGATACGCAGTATTTT
TRBV5-8	NA	TRBD1	TRBJ1-4	CASSPGQGTRGNEKLFF	TGTGCCAGCAGCCCCGGACAGGGAACTAGGGGTAATGAAAAACTGTTTTTT
TRBV20-1	NA	NA	TRBJ1-5	CSASVGAKNQPQHF	TGCAGTGCTAGTGTGGGGGCGAAAAATCAGCCCCAGCATTTT
TRBV24-1	NA	TRBD2	TRBJ2-1	CATSDLTSGSKFF	TGTGCCACCAGTGATTTGACTAGCGGGAGTAAGTTCTTC
TRBV27	NA	TRBD1	TRBJ1-6	CASSTTQGAASYSPLHF	TGTGCCAGCAGTACTACTCAGGGGGCGGCTTCGTATTCACCCCTCCACTTT
TRBV9	NA	NA	TRBJ1-2	CASSVTGKGYTF	TGTGCCAGCAGCGTAACAGGGAAGGGCTACACCTTC
TRBV28	NA	NA	TRBJ1-5	CASSLPASYNQPQHF	TGTGCCAGCAGTTTACCAGCGTCCTATAATCAGCCCCAGCATTTT
TRBV2	NA	TRBD2	TRBJ2-7	CASKGSGGHYSYEQYF	TGTGCCAGCAAGGGTAGCGGGGGCCATTACTCCTACGAGCAGTACTTC
TRBV30	few	NA	TRBJ2-5	CAWSAGEETQYF	TGTGCCTGGAGTGCGGGAGAAGAGACCCAGTACTTC
TRBV4-1	NA	TRBD2	TRBJ2-3	CASSPSAVFGSGLAVTDTQYF	TGCGCCAGCAGCCCCTCGGCCGTATTCGGATCGGGACTAGCGGTCACAGATACGCAGTATTTT
TRBV6-1	NA	NA	TRBJ1-3	CASSERGPGNTIYF	TGTGCCAGCAGTGAGCGAGGGCCTGGAAACACCATATATTTT
TRBV5-4	NA	TRBD1	TRBJ2-7	CASSSPTGASNYEQYF	TGTGCCAGCAGCTCCCCCACAGGGGCCTCTAACTACGAGCAGTACTTC
TRBV15	NA	TRBD1	TRBJ1-1	CATSRETGIAEAFF	TGTGCCACCAGCAGAGAGACAGGGATCGCTGAAGCTTTCTTT